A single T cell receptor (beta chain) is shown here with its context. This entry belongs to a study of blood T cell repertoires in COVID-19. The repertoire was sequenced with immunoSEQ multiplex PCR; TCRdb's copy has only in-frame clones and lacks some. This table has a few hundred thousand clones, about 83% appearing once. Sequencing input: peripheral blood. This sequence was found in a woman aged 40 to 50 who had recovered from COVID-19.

The CDR3 here is CASSASGNTEAFF. In DNA form, the CDR3 reads TGTGCCAGCAGCGCCTCGGGGAACACTGAAGCTTTCTTT. The J gene is TRBJ1-1, the V gene TRBV7-3; no clear D. Germline CDR1 is SGHTA and CDR2 is FQGTGA. This CDR3 is 13 amino acids long. V was clipped by 5 bases and J by 1 base, with 8 bases between them.